The T cell receptor beta chain described here comes from a study of lymphopenia after photon versus proton radiotherapy. Regarding the study as a whole: A bigger post-nadir fall in TCR diversity correlated inversely with survival time in deceased patients.

A word on this clone: Its antigen is as yet unknown.

This table comes from immunoSEQ multiplex PCR, and its TCRdb copy is limited to in-frame clones, with some not included. This table holds some 27,000 clones, roughly 86% found once. The CDR3 length is 15 residues. In germline, CDR1 is MGHRA, CDR2 YSYEKL. Deletions cut 5 bases from V and 7 bases from J, with 17 bases between. The sample here was peripheral blood, taken from a patient treated with photon-based radiotherapy. The sequence came from a man in his forties or fifties with gastric cancer. The rearrangement joins TRBV4-1 to TRBJ2-2; TRBD2 is a possible D gene (7 bases). The CDR3 reads CASSGVGGQVGELFF. For the CDR3, the DNA is TGCGCCAGCAGCGGTGTCGGGGGGCAAGTCGGGGAGCTGTTTTTT.